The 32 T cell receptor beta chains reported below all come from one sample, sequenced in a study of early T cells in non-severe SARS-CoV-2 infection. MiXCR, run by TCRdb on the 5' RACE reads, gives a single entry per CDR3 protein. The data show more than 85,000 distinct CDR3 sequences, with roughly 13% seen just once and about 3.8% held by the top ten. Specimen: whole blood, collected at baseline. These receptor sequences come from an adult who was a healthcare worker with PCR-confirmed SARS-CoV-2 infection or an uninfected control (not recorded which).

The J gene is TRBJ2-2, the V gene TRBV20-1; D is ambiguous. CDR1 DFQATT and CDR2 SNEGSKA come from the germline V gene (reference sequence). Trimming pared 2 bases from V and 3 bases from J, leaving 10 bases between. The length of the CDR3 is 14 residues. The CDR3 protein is CSARTDWDTGELFF. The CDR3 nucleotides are TGCAGTGCTAGAACAGACTGGGACACCGGGGAGCTGTTTTTT.

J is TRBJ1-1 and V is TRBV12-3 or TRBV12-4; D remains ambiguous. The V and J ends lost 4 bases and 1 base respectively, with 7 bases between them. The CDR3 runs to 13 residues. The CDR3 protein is CASSWLENTEAFF. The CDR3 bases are TGTGCCAGCAGTTGGCTCGAGAACACTGAAGCTTTCTTT.

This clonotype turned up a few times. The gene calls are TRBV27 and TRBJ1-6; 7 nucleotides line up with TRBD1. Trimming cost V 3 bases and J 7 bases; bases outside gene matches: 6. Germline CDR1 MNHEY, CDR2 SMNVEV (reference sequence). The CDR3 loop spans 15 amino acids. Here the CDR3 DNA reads TGTGCCAGCAGTTTCTGGGACAGCACGAATTCACCCCTCCACTTT. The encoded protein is CASSFWDSTNSPLHF.

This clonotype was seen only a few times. The CDR3 sequence is CASSIGLAGGPLDTQYF. The CDR3 coding sequence is TGTGCCAGTAGTATAGGACTAGCGGGAGGGCCTCTAGATACGCAGTATTTT. The rearrangement uses TRBV19 and TRBJ2-3; 14 bases are shared with TRBD2. The ends lost 1 base at V and 5 bases at J; junction bases unmatched: 5. Germline V gene sequence: CDR1 LNHDA, CDR2 SQIVND (reference sequence). The CDR3 is 17 residues long.

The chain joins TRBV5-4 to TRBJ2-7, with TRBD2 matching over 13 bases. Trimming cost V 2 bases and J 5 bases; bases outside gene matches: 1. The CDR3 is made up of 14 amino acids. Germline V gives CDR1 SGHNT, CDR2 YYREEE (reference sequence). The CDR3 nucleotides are TGTGCCAGCAGCTTAGGACTAGCGGGAGACGAGCAGTACTTC. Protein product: CASSLGLAGDEQYF.

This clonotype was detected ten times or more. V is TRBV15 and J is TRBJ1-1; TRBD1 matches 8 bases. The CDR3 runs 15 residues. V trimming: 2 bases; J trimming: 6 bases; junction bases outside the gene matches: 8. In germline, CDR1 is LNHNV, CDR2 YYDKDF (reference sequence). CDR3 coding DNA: TGTGCCACCAGCAGAACGACAGGGGTTGTCGCTGAAGCTTTCTTT. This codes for CATSRTTGVVAEAFF.

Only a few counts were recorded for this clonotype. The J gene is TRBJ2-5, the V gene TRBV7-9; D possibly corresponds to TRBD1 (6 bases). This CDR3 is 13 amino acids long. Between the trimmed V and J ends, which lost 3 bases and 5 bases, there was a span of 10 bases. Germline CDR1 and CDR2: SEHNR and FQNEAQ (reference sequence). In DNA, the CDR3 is TGTGCCAGCAGCTTTCCAGGGGTGGAGACCCAGTACTTC. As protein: CASSFPGVETQYF.

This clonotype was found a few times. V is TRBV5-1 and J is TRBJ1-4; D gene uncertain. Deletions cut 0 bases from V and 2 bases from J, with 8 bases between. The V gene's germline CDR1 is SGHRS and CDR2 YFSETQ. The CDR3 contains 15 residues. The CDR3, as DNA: TGCGCCAGCAGCTTGGCGCCAGGCACTAATGAAAAACTGTTTTTT. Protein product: CASSLAPGTNEKLFF.

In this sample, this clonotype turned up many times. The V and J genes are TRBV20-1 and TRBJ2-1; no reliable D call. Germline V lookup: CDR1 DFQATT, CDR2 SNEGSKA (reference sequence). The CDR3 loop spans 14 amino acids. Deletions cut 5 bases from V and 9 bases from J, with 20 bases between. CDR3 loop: CSADGNDRLLEQFF. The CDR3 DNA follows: TGCAGTGCTGACGGAAATGATCGTCTTCTTGAGCAGTTCTTC.

Here the CDR3 DNA reads TGCGCCAGCAGCTTGGACACTACTACTGGAAACACCATATATTTT. Translated, it gives CASSLDTTTGNTIYF. The genes are TRBV5-1 and TRBJ1-3, with D unclear. The CDR3 has 15 residues. V was cut by 0 bases and J by 2 bases, with 9 bases left in between. Germline loops: CDR1 SGHRS, CDR2 YFSETQ.

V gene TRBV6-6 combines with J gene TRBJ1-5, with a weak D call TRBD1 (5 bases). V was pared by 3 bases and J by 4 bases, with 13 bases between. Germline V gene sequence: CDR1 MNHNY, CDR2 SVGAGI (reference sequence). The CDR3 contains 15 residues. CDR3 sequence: CASSYRQGGNQPQHF. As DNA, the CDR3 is TGTGCCAGCAGTTATCGGCAGGGAGGTAATCAGCCCCAGCATTTT.

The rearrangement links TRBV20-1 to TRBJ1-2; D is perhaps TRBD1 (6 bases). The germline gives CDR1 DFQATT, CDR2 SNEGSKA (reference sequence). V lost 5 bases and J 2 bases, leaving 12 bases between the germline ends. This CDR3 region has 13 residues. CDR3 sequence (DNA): TGCAGTGCTGCAGGGGCGATGAACTATGGCTACACCTTC. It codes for CSAAGAMNYGYTF.

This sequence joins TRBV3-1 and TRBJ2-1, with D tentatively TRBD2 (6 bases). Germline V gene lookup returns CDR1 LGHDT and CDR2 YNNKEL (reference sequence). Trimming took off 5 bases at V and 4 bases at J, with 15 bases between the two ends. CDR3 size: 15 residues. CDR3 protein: CASSTSGSPYNEQFF. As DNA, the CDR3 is TGTGCCAGCAGCACATCCGGGAGCCCTTACAATGAGCAGTTCTTC.

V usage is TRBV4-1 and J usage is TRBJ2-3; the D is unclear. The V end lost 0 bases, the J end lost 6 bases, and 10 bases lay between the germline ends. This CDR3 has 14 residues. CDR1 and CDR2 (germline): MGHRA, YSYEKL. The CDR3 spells CASSQDPRADTQYF. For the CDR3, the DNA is TGCGCCAGCAGCCAAGATCCGCGTGCGGATACGCAGTATTTT.

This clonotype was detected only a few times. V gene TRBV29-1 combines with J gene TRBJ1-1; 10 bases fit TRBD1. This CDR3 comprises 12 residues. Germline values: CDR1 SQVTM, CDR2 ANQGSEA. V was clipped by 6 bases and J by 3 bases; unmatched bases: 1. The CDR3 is CSVTGGDTEAFF. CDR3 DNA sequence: TGCAGCGTGACAGGGGGCGACACTGAAGCTTTCTTT. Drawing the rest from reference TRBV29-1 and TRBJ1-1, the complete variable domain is SAVISQKPSRDICQRGTSLTIQCQVDSQVTMMFWYRQQPGQSLTLIATANQGSEATYESGFVIDKFPISRPNLTFSTLTVSNMSPEDSSIYLCSVTGGDTEAFFGQGTRLTVV.

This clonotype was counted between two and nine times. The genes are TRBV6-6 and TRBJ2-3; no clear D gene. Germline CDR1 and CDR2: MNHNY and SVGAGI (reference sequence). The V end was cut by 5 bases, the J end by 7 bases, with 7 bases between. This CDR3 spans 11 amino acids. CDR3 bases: TGTGCCAGCAGTACCGGTAATACGCAGTATTTT. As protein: CASSTGNTQYF.

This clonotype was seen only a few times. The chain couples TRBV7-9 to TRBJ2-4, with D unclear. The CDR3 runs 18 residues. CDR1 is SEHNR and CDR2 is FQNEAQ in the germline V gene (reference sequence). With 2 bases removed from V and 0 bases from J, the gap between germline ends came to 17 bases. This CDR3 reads CASSLLISVDIAKNIQYF. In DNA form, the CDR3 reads TGTGCCAGCAGCTTACTGATTTCCGTGGATATAGCCAAAAACATTCAGTACTTC.

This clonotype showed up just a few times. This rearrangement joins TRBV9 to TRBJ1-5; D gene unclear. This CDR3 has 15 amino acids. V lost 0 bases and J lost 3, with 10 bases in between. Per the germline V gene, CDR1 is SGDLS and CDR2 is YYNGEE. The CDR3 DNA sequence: TGTGCCAGCAGCGTAGGATGGGATTCCAATCAGCCCCAGCATTTT. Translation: CASSVGWDSNQPQHF.

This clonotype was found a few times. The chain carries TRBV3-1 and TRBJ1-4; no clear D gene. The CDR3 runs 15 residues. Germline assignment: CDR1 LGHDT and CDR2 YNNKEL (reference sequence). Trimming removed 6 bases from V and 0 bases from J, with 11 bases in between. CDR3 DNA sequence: TGTGCCAGCAGGCAAAGGGCGGCAACTAATGAAAAACTGTTTTTT. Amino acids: CASRQRAATNEKLFF.

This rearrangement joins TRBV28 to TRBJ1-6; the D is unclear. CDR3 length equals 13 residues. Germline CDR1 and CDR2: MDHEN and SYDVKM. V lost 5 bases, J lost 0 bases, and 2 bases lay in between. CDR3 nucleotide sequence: TGTGCCAGCAGTCCCTCCTATAATTCACCCCTCCACTTT. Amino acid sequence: CASSPSYNSPLHF.

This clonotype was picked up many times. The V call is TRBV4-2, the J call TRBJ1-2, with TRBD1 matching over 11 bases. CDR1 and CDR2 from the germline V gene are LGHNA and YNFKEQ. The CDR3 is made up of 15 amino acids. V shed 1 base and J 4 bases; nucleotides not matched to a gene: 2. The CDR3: CASSQAGQGAYGYTF. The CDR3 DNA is TGTGCCAGCAGCCAAGCTGGACAGGGGGCCTATGGCTACACCTTC.

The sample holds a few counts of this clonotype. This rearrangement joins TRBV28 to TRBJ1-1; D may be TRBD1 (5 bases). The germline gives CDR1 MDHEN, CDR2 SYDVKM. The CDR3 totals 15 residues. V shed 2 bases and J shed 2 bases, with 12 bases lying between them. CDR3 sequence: CASSLPPGRNTEAFF. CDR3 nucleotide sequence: TGTGCCAGCAGTTTACCCCCGGGGCGCAACACTGAAGCTTTCTTT.

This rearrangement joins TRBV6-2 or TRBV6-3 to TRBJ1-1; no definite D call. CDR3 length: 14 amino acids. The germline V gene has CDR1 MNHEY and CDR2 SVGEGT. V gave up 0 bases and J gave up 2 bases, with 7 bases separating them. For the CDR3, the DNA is TGTGCCAGCAGTTACTCGGGCCTAAACACTGAAGCTTTCTTT. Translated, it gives CASSYSGLNTEAFF.

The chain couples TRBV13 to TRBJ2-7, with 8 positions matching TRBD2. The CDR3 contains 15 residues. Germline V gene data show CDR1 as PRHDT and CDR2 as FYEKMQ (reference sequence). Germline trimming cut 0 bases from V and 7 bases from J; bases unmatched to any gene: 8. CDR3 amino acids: CASSLGLLGTREQYF. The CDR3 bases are TGTGCCAGCAGCTTAGGCCTGTTAGGGACTAGAGAGCAGTACTTC.

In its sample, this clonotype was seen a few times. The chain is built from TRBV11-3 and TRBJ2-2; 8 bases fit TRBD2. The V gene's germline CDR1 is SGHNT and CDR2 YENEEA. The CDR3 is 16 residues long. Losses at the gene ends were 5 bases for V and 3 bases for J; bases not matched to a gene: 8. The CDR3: CASSPGGGEDTGELFF. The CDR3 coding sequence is TGTGCCAGCAGCCCCGGGGGGGGCGAGGACACCGGGGAGCTGTTTTTT.

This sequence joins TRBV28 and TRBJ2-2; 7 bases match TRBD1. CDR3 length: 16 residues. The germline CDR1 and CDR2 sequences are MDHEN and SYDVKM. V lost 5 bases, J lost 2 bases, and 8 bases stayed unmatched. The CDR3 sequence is CASSQVRDSNTGELFF. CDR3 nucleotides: TGTGCCAGCAGTCAAGTCCGGGACAGTAACACCGGGGAGCTGTTTTTT.

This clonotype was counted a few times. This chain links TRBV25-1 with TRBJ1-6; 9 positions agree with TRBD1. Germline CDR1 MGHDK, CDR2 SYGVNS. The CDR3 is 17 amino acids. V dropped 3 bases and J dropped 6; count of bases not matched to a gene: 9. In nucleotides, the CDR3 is TGTGCCAGCAGTGACGAGGGACAGGGCTTCGCTAATTCACCCCTCCACTTT. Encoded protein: CASSDEGQGFANSPLHF.

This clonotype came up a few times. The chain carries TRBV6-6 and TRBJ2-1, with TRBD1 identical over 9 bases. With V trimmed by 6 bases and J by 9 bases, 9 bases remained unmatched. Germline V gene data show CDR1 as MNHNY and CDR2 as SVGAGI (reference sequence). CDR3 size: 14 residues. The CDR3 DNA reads TGTGCCAGCAGCCAATGGACAGGGGAGGCTGAGCAGTTCTTC. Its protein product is CASSQWTGEAEQFF.

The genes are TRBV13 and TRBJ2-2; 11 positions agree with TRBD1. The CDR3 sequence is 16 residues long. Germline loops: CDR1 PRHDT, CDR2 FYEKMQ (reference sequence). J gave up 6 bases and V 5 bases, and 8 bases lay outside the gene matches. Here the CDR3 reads CASSEPGQGVSGELFF. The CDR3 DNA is TGTGCCAGCAGCGAGCCGGGACAGGGGGTATCCGGGGAGCTGTTTTTT.

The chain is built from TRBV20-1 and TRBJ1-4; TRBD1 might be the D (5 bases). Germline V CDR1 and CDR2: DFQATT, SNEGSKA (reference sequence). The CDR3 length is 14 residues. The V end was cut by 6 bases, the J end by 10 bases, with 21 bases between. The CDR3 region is CSAESGTASGKLFF. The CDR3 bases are TGCAGTGCAGAATCCGGGACTGCTTCTGGAAAACTGTTTTTT.

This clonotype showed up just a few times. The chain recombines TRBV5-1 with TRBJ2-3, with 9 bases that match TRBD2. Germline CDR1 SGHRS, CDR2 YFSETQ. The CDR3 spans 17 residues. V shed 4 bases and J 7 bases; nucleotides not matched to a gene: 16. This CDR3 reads CASSPPTNSGSGNTQYF. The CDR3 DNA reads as TGCGCCAGCAGCCCACCCACAAATAGCGGGAGTGGTAATACGCAGTATTTT.

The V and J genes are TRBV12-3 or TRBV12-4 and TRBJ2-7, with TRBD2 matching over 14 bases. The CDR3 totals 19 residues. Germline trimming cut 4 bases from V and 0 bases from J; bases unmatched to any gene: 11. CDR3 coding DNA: TGTGCCAGCAGTTGGAGTCCGGGACTAGCGGGGGATAGCTCCTACGAGCAGTACTTC. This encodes CASSWSPGLAGDSSYEQYF.